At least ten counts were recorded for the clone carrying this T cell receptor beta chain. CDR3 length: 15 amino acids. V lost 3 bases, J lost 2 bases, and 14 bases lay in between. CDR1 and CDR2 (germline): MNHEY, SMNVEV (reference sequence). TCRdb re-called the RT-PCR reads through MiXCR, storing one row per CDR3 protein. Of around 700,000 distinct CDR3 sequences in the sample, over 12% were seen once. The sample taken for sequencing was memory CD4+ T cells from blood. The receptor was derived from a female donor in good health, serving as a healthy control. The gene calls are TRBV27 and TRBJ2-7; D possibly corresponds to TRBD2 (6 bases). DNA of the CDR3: TGTGCCAGCAGTTTGGAGGGCGGGTGGACCTACGAGCAGTACTTC. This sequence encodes CASSLEGGWTYEQYF.